The present TCR beta chain was sequenced within a study of blood T cell repertoires in COVID-19. Overall study: Sites in the United States, Italy and Spain provided acute and convalescent COVID-19 samples.

Using immunoSEQ multiplex PCR, the repertoire was profiled, and TCRdb retains in-frame clones only, with some absent. The table shows fewer than 150,000 clones, with 82% occurring only once. CDR3 size: 15 residues. Germline V gene data show CDR1 as LGHDT and CDR2 as YNNKEL (reference sequence). V was pared by 5 bases and J by 2 bases, with 12 bases between. The receptor comes from a woman at least 80 years old with acute or convalescent COVID-19. Sequencing was done on a sample of peripheral blood. The V gene is TRBV3-1 (or the pseudogene TRBV3-2), the J gene TRBJ2-2; tentative D call: TRBD2 (6 bases). CDR3 sequence (DNA): TGTGCCAGCAGCGCCCGCGGGGTTAACACCGGGGAGCTGTTTTTT. This gives the protein CASSARGVNTGELFF.